The 28 T cell receptor beta chains below all came from one sample that was sequenced in a study of cytomegalovirus exposure and HLA in healthy donors (TCRdb year 2017). Library method: the immunoSEQ multiplex PCR assay. Not all clones reach the TCRdb copy of this immuneACCESS table, which keeps in-frame sequences only. Checked studies attribute under half of the gap to unresolved V genes and leave the rest unexplained. In this sample the table shows 65,000 to 80,000 clones, less than 95% of which occur a single time. 1.5% to 2% of the sample belongs to the ten largest clones. Sample: PBMCs. These receptors came from a woman in her late teens or twenties in good health and CMV-seropositive.

The rearrangement joins TRBV27 to TRBJ1-1, with TRBD1 identical over 8 bases. Germline trimming cut 6 bases from V and 0 bases from J; bases unmatched to any gene: 9. CDR1 and CDR2 from the germline V gene are MNHEY and SMNVEV (reference sequence). The CDR3 loop spans 16 amino acids. For the CDR3, the DNA is TGTGCCAGCAGCACGGGGACAGGTCGATTGAACACTGAAGCTTTCTTT. This codes for CASSTGTGRLNTEAFF.

V and J are TRBV7-3 and TRBJ2-2; possible D gene TRBD1, 6 bases. The V end was cut by 0 bases, the J end by 6 bases, with 20 bases between. CDR3 length: 18 amino acids. Germline V gene sequence: CDR1 SGHTA, CDR2 FQGTGA. In DNA, the CDR3 is TGTGCCAGCAGCTTAACAACCCTCGGGGCAGGGGAGTCCGGGGAGCTGTTTTTT. Its translation is CASSLTTLGAGESGELFF.

The chain employs TRBV19 and TRBJ2-1; weak D call: TRBD1 (6 bases). V was clipped by 4 bases and J by 4 bases, with 8 bases between them. CDR3 length: 13 amino acids. CDR1 is LNHDA and CDR2 is SQIVND in the germline V gene (reference sequence). The CDR3 region is CASSKGQYNEQFF. Written as DNA, the CDR3 is TGTGCCAGTAGTAAGGGACAATACAATGAGCAGTTCTTC.

Only one count was recorded for this clone. The J gene is TRBJ1-4, the V gene TRBV27; D perhaps matches TRBD1 (5 bases). The CDR3 is made up of 17 amino acids. Trimming pared 8 bases from V and 7 bases from J, leaving 26 bases between. Per the germline V gene, CDR1 is MNHEY and CDR2 is SMNVEV (reference sequence). The CDR3 region is CASEGRRETSGGEKLFF. As DNA, the CDR3 is TGTGCCAGCGAGGGCAGACGGGAAACGTCGGGGGGTGAAAAACTGTTTTTT.

The rearrangement links TRBV7-2 to TRBJ2-5, with 9 bases fitting TRBD2. The germline V gene encodes CDR1 SGHTA and CDR2 FQGNSA. V lost 1 base and J lost 1; bases outside the gene matches: 13. The CDR3 contains 19 residues. CDR3 sequence (DNA): TGTGCCAGCAGCTTAGGTTGGGCGGGGGGGCCCATACGCCAAGAGACCCAGTACTTC. Amino acid sequence: CASSLGWAGGPIRQETQYF.

This chain joins TRBV4-1 and TRBJ2-3, with TRBD2 identical over 7 bases. V trimming: 10 bases; J trimming: 2 bases; junction bases outside the gene matches: 12. The germline CDR1 and CDR2 sequences are MGHRA and YSYEKL. This CDR3 contains 15 residues. Written as DNA, the CDR3 is TGCGCCACCGCCCCCCTAGCGGAGTCCACAGATACGCAGTATTTT. Its protein product is CATAPLAESTDTQYF.

This chain uses TRBV7-8 with TRBJ2-7, with 13 bases that match TRBD2. This CDR3 comprises 14 residues. Looked up from germline, CDR1 is SGHVS and CDR2 is FQNEAQ. The V gene end was trimmed by 4 bases and the J gene end by 5 bases; junction bases not matched to a gene: 2. The CDR3 DNA reads as TGTGCCAGCAGCTCGACTAGCGGGAGGCACGAGCAGTACTTC. Its protein is CASSSTSGRHEQYF. The whole variable domain, remainder taken from reference TRBV7-8 and TRBJ2-7, is GAGVSQSPRYKVAKRGQDVALRCDPISGHVSLFWYQQALGQGPEFLTYFQNEAQLDKSGLPSDRFFAERPEGSVSTLKIQRTQQEDSAVYLCASSSTSGRHEQYFGPGTRLTVT.

In the case of this clone: Other nucleotide sequences from this sample produce the same CDR3. This chain uses TRBV7-9 with TRBJ1-4; TRBD1 agrees at 9 bases. The CDR3 totals 14 residues. With 3 bases clipped from V and 4 bases from J, the junction kept 0 bases outside the gene matches. Per germline, CDR1 SEHNR and CDR2 FQNEAQ (reference sequence). CDR3: CASSLTGGNEKLFF. The DNA for the CDR3 is TGTGCCAGCAGCTTGACAGGGGGTAATGAAAAACTGTTTTTT.

The gene calls are TRBV10-1 and TRBJ2-7; no clear D gene. V was pared by 0 bases and J by 5 bases, with 11 bases between. CDR1 and CDR2 (germline): WNHNN, SYGVQD (reference sequence). The CDR3 is 14 amino acids. The CDR3 region has the DNA TGCGCCAGCAGTGAGTCGCAGGCGACCCACGAGCAGTACTTC. Translation gives CASSESQATHEQYF.

The CDR3 here is CASSLYPDSYNEQFF. The DNA of the CDR3 is TGTGCCAGCAGCTTATATCCAGACTCCTACAATGAGCAGTTCTTC. This chain connects TRBV13 to TRBJ2-1; D is unclear. This CDR3 is built from 15 residues. V was trimmed by 2 bases and J by 0 bases, leaving 8 bases between them. Germline V CDR1 and CDR2: PRHDT, FYEKMQ (reference sequence).

This clone has a handful of counts. The chain has TRBV9 and TRBJ2-1, with TRBD2 matching over 11 bases. Germline loops: CDR1 SGDLS, CDR2 YYNGEE. This CDR3 is 16 amino acids long. The ends lost 0 bases at V and 9 bases at J; junction bases unmatched: 8. In nucleotides, the CDR3 is TGTGCCAGCAGCGTAGAACTAGCGGGGGCCGTCGGTGAGCAGTTCTTC. Its translation is CASSVELAGAVGEQFF.

The V gene is TRBV7-9, the J gene TRBJ1-3, with D possibly being TRBD1 (5 bases). V was pared by 8 bases and J by 0 bases, with 5 bases between. This CDR3 is 12 amino acids long. The germline V gene encodes CDR1 SEHNR and CDR2 FQNEAQ (reference sequence). CDR3 nucleotide sequence: TGTGCCAGCCAGGGCTCTGGAAACACCATATATTTT. Translating gives CASQGSGNTIYF.

Points on this clone: Distinct nucleotide sequences in the sample also encode this CDR3. The chain joins TRBV29-1 to TRBJ2-5, with 10 bases lining up with TRBD1. The V gene end was trimmed by 4 bases and the J gene end by 4 bases; junction bases not matched to a gene: 3. The germline V gene encodes CDR1 SQVTM and CDR2 ANQGSEA. This CDR3 spans 13 amino acids. The chain's CDR3 is CSVATGGGETQYF. The CDR3 nucleotides read TGCAGCGTTGCGACAGGGGGCGGAGAGACCCAGTACTTC.

This clone was recorded only once. The V and J genes are TRBV5-1 and TRBJ2-2, with a weak D call TRBD1 (5 bases). Per the germline V gene, CDR1 is SGHRS and CDR2 is YFSETQ. The CDR3 has 18 residues. Trimming shortened V by 3 bases and J by 2 bases, and 20 bases separated the two germline ends. CDR3 sequence: CASSSDLQGRANTGELFF. DNA of the CDR3: TGCGCCAGCAGCTCTGACCTTCAGGGTAGGGCTAACACCGGGGAGCTGTTTTTT.

This chain uses TRBV6-5 with TRBJ1-2; the match to TRBD1 covers 9 bases. The length of the CDR3 is 15 residues. Germline-derived CDR1 and CDR2 are MNHEY and SVGAGI. The junction had 11 bases not matched to a gene; V was cut back by 6 bases and J by 6 bases. CDR3 sequence reads: CASRDPGQGIDGYTF. The CDR3 nucleotides read TGTGCCAGCAGGGACCCGGGACAGGGTATCGATGGCTACACCTTC.

The V call is TRBV11-3, the J call TRBJ1-1, with unresolved D. The V gene's germline CDR1 is SGHNT and CDR2 YENEEA. The CDR3 spans 12 residues. Trimming left V 5 bases short and J 6 bases short, with 10 bases between. The CDR3 here is CASSPPGPEAFF. The CDR3 DNA sequence: TGTGCCAGCAGCCCCCCAGGCCCTGAAGCTTTCTTT.

The count of this clone is one. This chain joins TRBV6-6 and TRBJ2-1; perhaps TRBD2 as D (6 bases). Trimming left V 4 bases short and J 7 bases short, with 8 bases between. CDR1 MNHNY and CDR2 SVGAGI come from the germline V gene (reference sequence). The CDR3 loop spans 12 amino acids. In DNA form, the CDR3 reads TGTGCCAGCAGTTCCGGGGGTAATGAGCAGTTCTTC. Its protein is CASSSGGNEQFF.

V usage is TRBV21-1 and J usage is TRBJ1-2; TRBD1, as called in the table, went unchecked against the DNA. TRBV21-1 is a pseudogene. CDR3 size: 14 residues. The CDR3 DNA reads as TGTGCCAGCAGCAAAACCCACAGGGGACATGGCTACACCTTC. It encodes CASSKTHRGHGYTF.

This chain uses TRBV21-1 with TRBJ2-1; the table calls TRBD2, which could not be checked here. TRBV21-1 is a known pseudogene. The CDR3 runs to 14 residues. CDR3 DNA: TGTGCCAGCAGCCGACGGAGCTCCTACAATGAGCAGTTCTTC. Its translation is CASSRRSSYNEQFF.

This chain uses TRBV7-2 with TRBJ2-5; D might be TRBD1 (5 bases). Trimming left V 5 bases short and J 5 bases short, with 15 bases between. CDR1 and CDR2 from the germline V gene are SGHTA and FQGNSA. CDR3 length equals 14 residues. This CDR3 is CASSPQGARETQYF. The CDR3 region has the DNA TGTGCCAGCAGCCCTCAGGGTGCCCGCGAGACCCAGTACTTC.

The chain couples TRBV18 to TRBJ1-1, with 11 bases matching TRBD1. CDR3 length: 13 residues. The germline V gene encodes CDR1 KGHSH and CDR2 LQKENI. V gave up 3 bases and J gave up 11 bases; unmatched junction bases: 5. The CDR3 DNA is TGTGCCAGCTCACCCGGACAGGGGGCTGGGGCTTTCTTT. As protein: CASSPGQGAGAFF.

The DNA of the CDR3 is TGTGCCAGTAGTATAATTGTCGGGGATACGCAGTATTTT. Amino acid sequence: CASSIIVGDTQYF. This chain links TRBV19 with TRBJ2-3; D remains ambiguous. The CDR3 runs 13 residues. V dropped 2 bases and J dropped 6 bases, with 9 bases sitting between them. Germline V CDR1 and CDR2: LNHDA, SQIVND (reference sequence).

The chain carries TRBV5-6 and TRBJ2-1; perhaps TRBD1 as D (6 bases). Germline V lookup: CDR1 SGHDT, CDR2 YYEEEE. There are 14 residues in the CDR3. With 4 bases removed from V and 10 bases from J, the gap between germline ends came to 18 bases. In nucleotides, the CDR3 is TGTGCCAGCAGCGGGGACACAGGGTTGGGAGAGCAGTTCTTC. Translated, it gives CASSGDTGLGEQFF.

The chain couples TRBV18 to TRBJ1-1; unclear D gene. The CDR3 is 14 residues long. Germline V gene lookup returns CDR1 KGHSH and CDR2 LQKENI. Trimming cost V 2 bases and J 1 base, with 8 bases left between them. Written as DNA, the CDR3 is TGTGCCAGCTCACCAACTTTCCCGAACACTGAAGCTTTCTTT. It encodes CASSPTFPNTEAFF.

The V gene is TRBV7-2, the J gene TRBJ1-2; the D gene is possibly TRBD1 (6 bases). V dropped 5 bases and J dropped 3 bases, with 13 bases sitting between them. CDR1 SGHTA and CDR2 FQGNSA come from the germline V gene. The CDR3 loop spans 14 amino acids. The chain's CDR3 is CASSPRGWDYGYTF. CDR3 nucleotide sequence: TGTGCCAGCAGCCCGAGGGGGTGGGACTATGGCTACACCTTC.

This CDR3 is CASSFDRGTEAFF. The CDR3 coding sequence is TGTGCCAGCAGCTTTGATAGGGGCACTGAAGCTTTCTTT. This chain links TRBV7-9 with TRBJ1-1; tentative D call: TRBD1 (5 bases). CDR3 length equals 13 residues. With 3 bases removed from V and 4 bases from J, the gap between germline ends came to 9 bases. Germline CDR1 SEHNR, CDR2 FQNEAQ (reference sequence).

The chain links TRBV11-2 to TRBJ1-6; 7 nucleotides match TRBD1. The J segment lost 6 bases and the V segment lost 0 bases, leaving 8 bases of the junction unmatched. In germline, CDR1 is SGHAT, CDR2 FQNNGV. This CDR3 is 17 amino acids long. The CDR3, as DNA: TGTGCCAGCAGCTTAGATTATGGGACAGAAGGTAATTCACCCCTCCACTTT. As protein: CASSLDYGTEGNSPLHF. Based on the CDR3 plus reference TRBV11-2 and TRBJ1-6, the full variable domain is EAGVAQSPRYKIIEKRQSVAFWCNPISGHATLYWYQQILGQGPKLLIQFQNNGVVDDSQLPKDRFSAERLKGVDSTLKIQPAKLEDSAVYLCASSLDYGTEGNSPLHFGNGTRLTVT.

The rearrangement joins TRBV5-6 to TRBJ2-4; D perhaps matches TRBD2 (6 bases). This CDR3 contains 15 residues. The germline V gene encodes CDR1 SGHDT and CDR2 YYEEEE. Trimming cost V 2 bases and J 9 bases, with 18 bases left between them. The CDR3 is CASSLIQSGGSIQYF. In nucleotides, the CDR3 is TGTGCCAGCAGCTTAATCCAGAGCGGAGGGAGCATTCAGTACTTC.